This T cell receptor (beta chain) was sequenced in a study of PD-L1 blockade in urothelial cancer. Whole-study results and caveats: Better survival was predicted when blood TCR clonality before treatment fell below the median. Durable-benefit patients had greater expansion of tumor-associated blood clones at 3 weeks.

Every PCR got spiked synthetic TCR analog templates. Profiling relied on immunoSEQ multiplex PCR, and the TCRdb table lists in-frame clones only, not all of them. The data show around 27,000 clones, around 80% seen once. As for this clone: Its antigen is unknown.

The TCR sequence derives from a man between 45 and 60 years old with urothelial cancer. Sequenced here: PBMCs, sampled around atezolizumab (anti-PD-L1) treatment.

As DNA, the CDR3 is TGTGCCAGCCTCCGCTCCAGGGCCACATCCTACGAGCAGTACTTC. Its protein is CASLRSRATSYEQYF. J is TRBJ2-7 and V is TRBV6-1; a possible D gene is TRBD1 (5 bases). Germline CDR1 reads MNHNS; CDR2 reads SASEGT. The V and J ends lost 8 bases and 1 base respectively, with 18 bases between them. The CDR3 runs to 15 residues.